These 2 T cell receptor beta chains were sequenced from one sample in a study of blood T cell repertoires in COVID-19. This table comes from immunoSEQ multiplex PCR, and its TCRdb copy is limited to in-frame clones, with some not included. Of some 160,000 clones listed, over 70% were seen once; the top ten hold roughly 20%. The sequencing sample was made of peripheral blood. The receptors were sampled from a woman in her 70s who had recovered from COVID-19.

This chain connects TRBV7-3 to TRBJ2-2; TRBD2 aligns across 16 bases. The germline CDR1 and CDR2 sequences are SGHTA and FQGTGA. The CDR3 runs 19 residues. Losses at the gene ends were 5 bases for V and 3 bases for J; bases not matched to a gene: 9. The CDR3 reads CASSPRGLAGGPHTGELFF. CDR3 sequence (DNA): TGTGCCAGCAGCCCCCGGGGACTAGCGGGGGGGCCGCACACCGGGGAGCTGTTTTTT.

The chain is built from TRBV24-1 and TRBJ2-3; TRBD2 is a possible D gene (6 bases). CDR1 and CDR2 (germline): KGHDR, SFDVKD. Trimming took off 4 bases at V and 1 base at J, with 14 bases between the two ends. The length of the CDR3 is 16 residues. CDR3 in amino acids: CATSDPGGVRTDTQYF. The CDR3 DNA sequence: TGTGCCACCAGTGACCCCGGAGGGGTCCGCACAGATACGCAGTATTTT.